Listed below are T cell receptor beta chains from one sample, sequenced in a study of blood T cell repertoires in COVID-19. Profiling relied on immunoSEQ multiplex PCR, and the TCRdb table lists in-frame clones only, not all of them. The table lists approximately 190,000 clones, roughly 87% of them singletons. Material for sequencing was peripheral blood. These TCRs come from a man aged 55 to 70 with active or convalescent COVID-19. Both conserved end residues are part of each CDR3. The D gene is left open where the match is weak. Where a row states a size, it is once, few, many or the class of an expanded clone; other rows omit it.

V	D	J	length	size	CDR3	DNA
TRBV4-1	TRBD1	TRBJ1-1	15	-	CASSQASDRAAEAFF	TGCGCCAGCAGCCAAGCTTCAGACAGGGCCGCTGAAGCTTTCTTT
TRBV6-5	-	TRBJ2-7	12	-	CASRTVTYEQYF	TGTGCCAGCAGAACGGTTACCTACGAGCAGTACTTC
TRBV7-9	-	TRBJ1-1	13	-	CASSSDSNTEAFF	TGTGCCAGCAGCTCAGACAGCAACACTGAAGCTTTCTTT
TRBV27	-	TRBJ1-1	12	-	CASSPIVGSTFF	TGTGCCAGCAGCCCAATTGTCGGGAGTACTTTCTTT
TRBV11-2	TRBD2	TRBJ2-7	16	-	CASSQLPGLAALEQYF	TGTGCCAGCAGCCAACTTCCGGGACTAGCGGCCCTCGAGCAGTACTTC
TRBV5-1	-	TRBJ1-2	14	-	CASSFSGAGYGYTF	TGCGCCAGCAGCTTTTCCGGAGCGGGCTATGGCTACACCTTC
TRBV5-6	TRBD1	TRBJ2-7	14	-	CASSIRDRVPEQYF	TGTGCCAGCAGCATACGGGACAGGGTCCCCGAGCAGTACTTC
TRBV9	TRBD1	TRBJ2-7	15	-	CASSVGDRGVHEQYF	TGTGCCAGCAGCGTAGGGGACAGGGGGGTCCACGAGCAGTACTTC
TRBV2	-	TRBJ1-5	14	few	CASTGGARNQPQHF	TGTGCCAGCACGGGCGGGGCGAGAAATCAGCCCCAGCATTTT
TRBV19	TRBD2	TRBJ2-7	13	-	CASSNSGGDEQYF	TGTGCCAGTAGTAATAGCGGGGGAGACGAGCAGTACTTC
TRBV29-1	-	TRBJ2-3	14	-	CSVSDGPSTDTQYF	TGCAGCGTGTCTGATGGGCCTAGCACAGATACGCAGTATTTT
TRBV9	-	TRBJ1-2	14	-	CASSVGPGVYGYTF	TGTGCCAGCAGCGTAGGTCCAGGGGTCTATGGCTACACCTTC
TRBV2	TRBD1	TRBJ1-5	15	-	CASRRDRAYNQPQHF	TGTGCCAGCAGGAGGGACAGGGCCTACAATCAGCCCCAGCATTTT
TRBV5-6	TRBD2	TRBJ2-3	17	-	CARTPLGASGGGDTQYF	TGTGCCCGCACCCCCCTCGGGGCTAGCGGGGGGGGAGATACGCAGTATTTT